This T cell receptor beta chain was sequenced in a study of post-analysis software for immune sequencing data. Study outcomes and limitations: When compared against controls, multiple sclerosis patients showed significantly lower normalized Chao1 diversity.

cDNA libraries for TCR beta contained unique molecular identifiers. TCRdb passed the PCR reads through MiXCR, listing each CDR3 protein once. This sample yields over 150,000 distinct CDR3 sequences, of which 35% to 40% are seen a single time; 25% to 35% belongs to the top ten. Of note for this clonotype: What it recognizes is unknown.

The CDR3 extends over 12 amino acids. The germline V gene encodes CDR1 GTSNPN and CDR2 SVGIG (reference sequence). The ends were cut back, 2 bases at V and 3 bases at J, with 8 bases in the middle. This clonotype originated in a girl aged 5-17 years with multiple sclerosis. Specimen: blood, collected after autologous hematopoietic stem cell transplantation. This chain connects TRBV30 to TRBJ2-7, with a tentative D call TRBD2 (6 bases). Here the CDR3 DNA reads TGTGCCTGGAGTATGGGGGGCTACGAGCAGTACTTC. It codes for CAWSMGGYEQYF. Supplemented by reference TRBV30 and TRBJ2-7, the full variable domain reads SQTIHQWPATLVQPVGSPLSLECTVEGTSNPNLYWYRQAAGRGLQLLFYSVGIGQISSEVPQNLSASRPQDRQFILSSKKLLLSDSGFYLCAWSMGGYEQYFGPGTRLTVT.